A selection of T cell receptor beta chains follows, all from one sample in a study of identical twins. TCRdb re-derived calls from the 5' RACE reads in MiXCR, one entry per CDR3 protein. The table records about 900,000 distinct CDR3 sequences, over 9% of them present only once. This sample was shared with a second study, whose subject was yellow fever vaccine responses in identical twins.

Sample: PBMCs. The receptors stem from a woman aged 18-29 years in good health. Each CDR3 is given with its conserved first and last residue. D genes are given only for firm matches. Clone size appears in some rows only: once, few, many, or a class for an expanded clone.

CDR3: CASSSANEQIF
DNA: TGTGCCAGCAGCTCCGCAAATGAGCAGATCTTC
D: .
V: TRBV5-6
J: TRBJ2-1
size: .
length: 11

CDR3: CASSFYTIREGDYGYTF
DNA: TGTGCCAGCAGTTTTTACACCATTCGGGAGGGTGACTATGGCTACACCTTC
D: .
V: TRBV6-5
J: TRBJ1-2
size: few
length: 17

CDR3: CASSPQGLSSYEQYF
DNA: TGTGCCAGCAGTCCACAGGGACTGAGCTCCTACGAGCAGTACTTC
D: .
V: TRBV6-1
J: TRBJ2-7
size: few
length: 15

CDR3: CASSFLRRANNEQFF
DNA: TGTGCCAGCAGCTTCCTTCGAAGGGCTAACAATGAGCAGTTCTTC
D: .
V: TRBV7-2
J: TRBJ2-1
size: few
length: 15

CDR3: CASSLAGARQETQYF
DNA: TGTGCCAGCAGTTTAGCAGGGGCAAGACAAGAGACCCAGTACTTC
D: .
V: TRBV28
J: TRBJ2-5
size: few
length: 15

CDR3: CASSLVSAQETQYF
DNA: TGTGCCAGCAGCTTAGTATCGGCGCAAGAGACCCAGTACTTC
D: .
V: TRBV7-9
J: TRBJ2-5
size: few
length: 14

CDR3: CATSDRTDLQETQYF
DNA: TGTGCCACCAGTGACAGGACAGACCTACAAGAGACCCAGTACTTC
D: .
V: TRBV24-1
J: TRBJ2-5
size: few
length: 15

CDR3: CATSRGTGEADTQYF
DNA: TGTGCCACCAGCAGAGGGACAGGGGAGGCAGATACGCAGTATTTT
D: TRBD1
V: TRBV15
J: TRBJ2-3
size: few
length: 15

CDR3: CASRPTLITGDTEAFF
DNA: TGTGCCAGCAGACCCACACTAATTACAGGGGATACTGAAGCTTTCTTT
D: TRBD1
V: TRBV14
J: TRBJ1-1
size: .
length: 16

CDR3: CASSRNRGRAYEQYF
DNA: TGTGCCAGCAGTCGGAATCGGGGGAGGGCCTACGAGCAGTACTTC
D: TRBD2
V: TRBV28
J: TRBJ2-7
size: few
length: 15

CDR3: CASTPGGQITGELFF
DNA: TGTGCCAGCACCCCTGGGGGGCAGATAACCGGGGAGCTGTTTTTT
D: .
V: TRBV12-3/TRBV12-4
J: TRBJ2-2
size: .
length: 15

CDR3: CASSLAGTEYNEQFF
DNA: TGCGCCAGCAGCTTGGCCGGGACAGAATACAATGAGCAGTTCTTC
D: TRBD1
V: TRBV5-1
J: TRBJ2-1
size: few
length: 15

CDR3: CSVGRGDTQYF
DNA: TGCAGTGTCGGGAGGGGGGATACGCAGTATTTT
D: TRBD2
V: TRBV20-1
J: TRBJ2-3
size: many
length: 11

CDR3: CATSDSVGYEQFF
DNA: TGTGCCACCAGTGATTCGGTTGGCTATGAGCAGTTCTTC
D: .
V: TRBV24-1
J: TRBJ2-1
size: many
length: 13

CDR3: CASMDGDQYNSPLHF
DNA: TGTGCCAGTATGGACGGGGACCAGTATAATTCACCCCTCCACTTT
D: .
V: TRBV19
J: TRBJ1-6
size: few
length: 15

CDR3: CASSPSMVAVSTDTQYF
DNA: TGTGCCAGCAGCCCTTCGATGGTAGCAGTCAGCACAGATACGCAGTATTTT
D: .
V: TRBV3-1
J: TRBJ2-3
size: .
length: 17

CDR3: CASSLGGLAGGGDYEQYF
DNA: TGCGCCAGCAGCTTGGGAGGACTAGCGGGAGGTGGGGACTACGAGCAGTACTTC
D: TRBD2
V: TRBV5-1
J: TRBJ2-7
size: .
length: 18

CDR3: CATGTQSPYNEQFF
DNA: TGTGCCACCGGGACCCAGAGCCCCTACAATGAGCAGTTCTTC
D: .
V: TRBV28
J: TRBJ2-1
size: few
length: 14

CDR3: CASSFGRWGYTF
DNA: TGTGCCAGCAGTTTTGGCCGGTGGGGCTACACCTTC
D: .
V: TRBV28
J: TRBJ1-2
size: .
length: 12

CDR3: CASSHSASSYEQYF
DNA: TGTGCCAGCAGCCATAGCGCAAGCTCCTACGAGCAGTACTTC
D: .
V: TRBV3-1
J: TRBJ2-7
size: many
length: 14

CDR3: CASSFTGNVAEAFF
DNA: TGTGCCAGCAGCTTTACAGGGAACGTCGCTGAAGCTTTCTTT
D: .
V: TRBV7-8
J: TRBJ1-1
size: .
length: 14

CDR3: CASSYGQGNYGYTF
DNA: TGTGCCAGCAGTTACGGGCAGGGTAACTATGGCTACACCTTC
D: .
V: TRBV6-5
J: TRBJ1-2
size: many
length: 14

CDR3: CASSQRGDSNQPQHF
DNA: TGTGCCAGCAGCCAAAGGGGTGATAGCAATCAGCCCCAGCATTTT
D: .
V: TRBV7-9
J: TRBJ1-5
size: few
length: 15

CDR3: CASTDSGAKNIQYF
DNA: TGTGCCAGCACTGATAGCGGAGCCAAAAACATTCAGTACTTC
D: .
V: TRBV27
J: TRBJ2-4
size: .
length: 14

CDR3: CATRQGATEAFF
DNA: TGCGCCACACGACAGGGGGCCACTGAAGCTTTCTTT
D: TRBD1
V: TRBV4-1
J: TRBJ1-1
size: few
length: 12

CDR3: CASSQAGTGVRITEAFF
DNA: TGCGCCAGCAGCCAAGCCGGGACAGGGGTAAGGATCACTGAAGCTTTCTTT
D: TRBD1
V: TRBV4-1
J: TRBJ1-1
size: .
length: 17

CDR3: CSATGRPGETQYF
DNA: TGCAGTGCTACCGGGAGGCCAGGGGAGACCCAGTACTTC
D: TRBD2
V: TRBV20-1
J: TRBJ2-5
size: .
length: 13

CDR3: CASSPGRARVNTEAFF
DNA: TGTGCCAGCAGTCCAGGGAGGGCGCGGGTGAACACTGAAGCTTTCTTT
D: .
V: TRBV6-1
J: TRBJ1-1
size: many
length: 16

CDR3: CSARDRDRLRTQYF
DNA: TGCAGTGCTAGAGACCGGGACAGGTTAAGGACCCAGTACTTC
D: TRBD1
V: TRBV20-1
J: TRBJ2-5
size: few
length: 14

CDR3: CASSLATSSGRASYEQYF
DNA: TGCGCCAGCAGCTTGGCCACGTCTAGCGGGAGGGCCTCCTACGAGCAGTACTTC
D: TRBD2
V: TRBV5-1
J: TRBJ2-7
size: .
length: 18

CDR3: CASRSGTGGSGYTF
DNA: TGTGCCAGCAGGTCCGGGACAGGGGGTTCTGGCTACACCTTC
D: TRBD1
V: TRBV12-3/TRBV12-4
J: TRBJ1-2
size: many
length: 14

CDR3: CASSLAQNNEQFF
DNA: TGCGCCAGCAGCTTGGCACAAAACAATGAGCAGTTCTTC
D: .
V: TRBV5-1
J: TRBJ2-1
size: many
length: 13

CDR3: CAIRRDRSNEKLFF
DNA: TGTGCCATCAGGCGGGACAGATCTAATGAAAAACTGTTTTTT
D: TRBD1
V: TRBV10-3
J: TRBJ1-4
size: few
length: 14

CDR3: CASSLVGLSADTQYF
DNA: TGTGCCAGCAGTTTAGTGGGACTGTCGGCGGATACGCAGTATTTT
D: .
V: TRBV12-3/TRBV12-4
J: TRBJ2-3
size: few
length: 15

CDR3: CATKRGRGVNTGELFF
DNA: TGTGCCACCAAGAGGGGGCGGGGAGTTAACACCGGGGAGCTGTTTTTT
D: .
V: TRBV27
J: TRBJ2-2
size: few
length: 16

CDR3: CSVATGSYNEQFF
DNA: TGCAGCGTTGCGACAGGGTCCTACAATGAGCAGTTCTTC
D: TRBD1
V: TRBV29-1
J: TRBJ2-1
size: many
length: 13